The sample holds many counts of the clone carrying this T cell receptor (beta chain). The source of the sample is a study of T-cell reconstitution after alpha-beta-depleted transplantation in children. J lost 1 base, V lost 3 bases, and 7 bases had no gene match. Germline CDR1 is ENHRY and CDR2 is SYGVKD. The CDR3 consists of 18 residues. As it was prepared, the TCRbeta library received unique molecular identifiers. TCRdb re-called the PCR reads with MiXCR, one entry per CDR3 protein. The sample lists over 70,000 distinct CDR3 sequences, approximately 12% seen once, with roughly 14% in the top ten. This TCR was recovered from a human donor who donated a stem cell graft to a child with inherited bone marrow failure. The sequencing here drew on PBMCs from the stem cell graft donor, taken from the stem cell graft. The V and J genes are TRBV10-3 and TRBJ2-2, with TRBD1 identical over 11 bases. CDR3 DNA: TGTGCCATCAGTGACAGGACAGGGGGCGTCGTGAACACCGGGGAGCTGTTTTTT. It is translated as CAISDRTGGVVNTGELFF.